This T cell receptor (beta chain) came from a study of cytomegalovirus exposure and HLA in healthy donors. Germline loops: CDR1 MNHEY, CDR2 SVGAGI. Unmatched junction bases numbered 9, after V lost 8 bases and J lost 2 bases. The CDR3 is 15 amino acids. PCR amplification relied on 60 Vbeta primers (plus 13 Jbeta primers). The method was immunoSEQ multiplex PCR; TCRdb's version includes in-frame clones alone and lacks a portion of them. This sample has about 190,000 clones; just under 75% occur once, and the top ten carry about 4.8%. Note on this clone: The antigen is not known.

Study results and caveats: While the bulk of TCR sequences proved rare, some public TCRs turned up in many donors.

Sequencing was performed on PBMCs. This clonotype was obtained from a man aged 30 to 39 in good health and CMV-seropositive. V and J are TRBV6-5 and TRBJ2-3, with TRBD2 identical over 8 bases. CDR3: CASAETSVSTDTQYF. Here the CDR3 DNA reads TGTGCCAGCGCTGAGACTAGCGTATCCACAGATACGCAGTATTTT.